Detailed here is one T cell receptor beta chain. The germline CDR1 and CDR2 sequences are SGHAT and FQDESV (reference sequence). This CDR3 has 15 amino acids. V was pared by 4 bases and J by 6 bases, with 7 bases of the junction left unmatched. The sample is drawn from a study of technical replicates of blood from several donors. The data were produced by immunoSEQ multiplex PCR, yet TCRdb's version contains in-frame clones alone and is incomplete. The table has under 85,000 clones, about 97% seen once. The sequenced sample consisted of T cells isolated from PBMCs. The receptor's source is a human donor in good health. The J gene is TRBJ2-1, the V gene TRBV11-1, with 9 bases identical to TRBD1. CDR3 protein: CASSSGGQGTNEQFF. CDR3 coding DNA: TGTGCCAGCAGCTCCGGGGGACAGGGAACCAATGAGCAGTTCTTC.